The 20 T cell receptor beta chains presented below share a single source sample, sequenced in a study of cytomegalovirus exposure and HLA in healthy donors. Primers for the PCR totalled 60 Vbeta and 13 Jbeta. TCRdb's copy holds only in-frame clones and misses some; the assay was immunoSEQ multiplex PCR. This sample yields about 160,000 clones, of which 60% to 80% are seen a single time; under 2.5% belongs to the top ten. Source material: PBMCs. The receptor source for this set is a man over 45 in good health and CMV-seropositive.

The chain links TRBV19 to TRBJ1-5, with 11 bases aligning to TRBD1. The CDR3 runs to 17 residues. Germline V gives CDR1 LNHDA, CDR2 SQIVND (reference sequence). The ends lost 4 bases at V and 1 base at J; junction bases unmatched: 6. CDR3 DNA: TGTGCCAGTAGTACCGGGACAGGGGGTGGAAGCAATCAGCCCCAGCATTTT. This gives the protein CASSTGTGGGSNQPQHF.

The CDR3 loop is CASTRDAYNEQFF. Here the CDR3 DNA reads TGTGCCAGTACCCGGGATGCCTACAATGAGCAGTTCTTC. The gene calls are TRBV2 and TRBJ2-1, with a tentative D call TRBD2 (5 bases). Trimming left V 9 bases short and J 2 bases short, with 11 bases between. The CDR3 is 13 amino acids. Germline CDR1 SNHLY, CDR2 FYNNEI.

The rearrangement links TRBV2 to TRBJ1-4; the D is unclear. This CDR3 has 13 residues. V gave up 7 bases and J gave up 0 bases, with 6 bases separating them. Germline V gene data show CDR1 as SNHLY and CDR2 as FYNNEI. CDR3 sequence: CASTGATNEKLFF. CDR3 nucleotides: TGTGCCAGCACGGGTGCAACTAATGAAAAACTGTTTTTT.

This chain links TRBV28 with TRBJ2-3; a weak D match, TRBD2 (5 bases). This CDR3 spans 14 amino acids. The V gene's germline CDR1 is MDHEN and CDR2 SYDVKM. V gave up 6 bases and J gave up 4 bases, with 14 bases separating them. The CDR3 loop is CASSPPTRPDTQYF. CDR3 bases: TGTGCCAGCAGCCCACCTACTAGGCCAGATACGCAGTATTTT.

The genes are TRBV2 and TRBJ2-1; 12 bases map to TRBD2. Trimming cost V 6 bases and J 8 bases; bases outside gene matches: 5. Germline V gene data show CDR1 as SNHLY and CDR2 as FYNNEI. There are 14 residues in the CDR3. The CDR3 region has the DNA TGTGCCAGCAGCAGGACTAGCGGGGTGGATGAGCAGTTCTTC. Translating it yields CASSRTSGVDEQFF. The full variable domain, its missing parts supplied by reference TRBV2 and TRBJ2-1, is EPEVTQTPSHQVTQMGQEVILRCVPISNHLYFYWYRQILGQKVEFLVSFYNNEISEKSEIFDDQFSVERPDGSNFTLKIRSTKLEDSAMYFCASSRTSGVDEQFFGPGTRLTVL.

V and J are TRBV28 and TRBJ1-4; D perhaps matches TRBD1 (5 bases). Germline V CDR1 and CDR2: MDHEN, SYDVKM. The CDR3 loop spans 16 amino acids. V was cut by 1 base and J by 7 bases, with 16 bases left in between. This chain's CDR3 is CASSLSQAGRGEKLFF. DNA for the CDR3: TGTGCCAGCAGTTTATCCCAAGCGGGGCGGGGTGAAAAACTGTTTTTT. The whole variable domain, remainder taken from reference TRBV28 and TRBJ1-4, is DVKVTQSSRYLVKRTGEKVFLECVQDMDHENMFWYRQDPGLGLRLIYFSYDVKMKEKGDIPEGYSVSREKKERFSLILESASTNQTSMYLCASSLSQAGRGEKLFFGSGTQLSVL.

The rearrangement uses TRBV5-8 and TRBJ2-7; TRBD2 matches 12 bases. CDR1 is SGHTS, CDR2 YDEGEE, per germline. J lost 2 bases, V lost 6 bases, and 3 bases had no gene match. The CDR3 runs to 14 residues. For the CDR3, the DNA is TGTGCCAGCAAACTAGCGGGGGGCCCCTACGAGCAGTACTTC. This gives the protein CASKLAGGPYEQYF.

This rearrangement joins TRBV29-1 to TRBJ1-2; the match to TRBD1 covers 7 bases. Germline V gives CDR1 SQVTM, CDR2 ANQGSEA. With V trimmed by 6 bases and J by 0 bases, 4 bases remained unmatched. The CDR3 is made up of 13 amino acids. Here the CDR3 reads CSVRQGPNYGYTF. CDR3 bases: TGCAGCGTGAGACAGGGTCCTAACTATGGCTACACCTTC.

The chain links TRBV7-2 to TRBJ1-1; tentative D call: TRBD1 (5 bases). The CDR3 loop spans 14 amino acids. Looked up from germline, CDR1 is SGHTA and CDR2 is FQGNSA. V was clipped by 3 bases and J by 6 bases, with 14 bases between them. The DNA of the CDR3 is TGTGCCAGCAGCTTCGGGACTAAAAGTTCTGAAGCTTTCTTT. Translating it yields CASSFGTKSSEAFF.

The genes are TRBV9 and TRBJ2-2; the D gene is possibly TRBD2 (6 bases). Trimming pared 4 bases from V and 7 bases from J, leaving 23 bases between. Germline V gene sequence: CDR1 SGDLS, CDR2 YYNGEE. This CDR3 has 17 amino acids. CDR3 in amino acids: CASSLSTGGEVRGELFF. The CDR3 region has the DNA TGTGCCAGCAGCCTAAGCACCGGCGGGGAAGTGCGCGGGGAGCTGTTTTTT.

The chain uses TRBV4-3 and TRBJ1-1; D is perhaps TRBD1 (5 bases). CDR3 size: 14 residues. The V and J ends lost 3 bases and 1 base respectively, with 9 bases between them. The V gene's germline CDR1 is LGHNA and CDR2 YSLEER. The CDR3 DNA reads as TGCGCCAGCAGCCAGCAGGGCCGGAACACTGAAGCTTTCTTT. It is translated as CASSQQGRNTEAFF.

The V call is TRBV28, the J call TRBJ2-5; 7 bases line up with TRBD1. TRBJ2-7 explains the end of the DNA better; the J call may be wrong. Germline V CDR1 and CDR2: MDHEN, SYDVKM. The CDR3 length is 13 residues. This CDR3 is CASRTDREYEQYF. The DNA for the CDR3 is TGTGCCAGCAGAACCGACAGGGAGTACGAGCAGTACTTC.

The chain employs TRBV18 and TRBJ2-1; 8 positions agree with TRBD2. The CDR3 has 15 residues. V shed 3 bases and J 8 bases; nucleotides not matched to a gene: 9. The germline CDR1 and CDR2 sequences are KGHSH and LQKENI. The CDR3 loop is CASSPSPGLVYEQFF. The CDR3, as DNA: TGTGCCAGCTCACCTTCACCGGGACTAGTCTATGAGCAGTTCTTC.

The genes are TRBV15 and TRBJ1-3; D not resolved. Deletions cut 0 bases from V and 0 bases from J, with 9 bases between. This CDR3 has 16 amino acids. Looked up from germline, CDR1 is LNHNV and CDR2 is YYDKDF (reference sequence). Written as DNA, the CDR3 is TGTGCCACCAGCAGAGATGGTGCTAGCTCTGGAAACACCATATATTTT. Its protein is CATSRDGASSGNTIYF.

This clone was counted a few times. J is TRBJ1-2 and V is TRBV6-5; D perhaps matches TRBD1 (5 bases). The CDR3 extends over 16 amino acids. Per the germline V gene, CDR1 is MNHEY and CDR2 is SVGAGI. Trimming left V 0 bases short and J 4 bases short, with 15 bases between. The CDR3 DNA reads as TGTGCCAGCAGTTACTCGAGATCCGGGACTGCCTATGGCTACACCTTC. Amino acid sequence: CASSYSRSGTAYGYTF.

The chain couples TRBV7-2 to TRBJ2-5, with 7 bases matching TRBD2. V trimming: 6 bases; J trimming: 5 bases; junction bases outside the gene matches: 6. Germline assignment: CDR1 SGHTA and CDR2 FQGNSA. The CDR3 consists of 13 residues. The CDR3 loop is CASSNGGFETQYF. The DNA for the CDR3 is TGTGCCAGCAGTAACGGGGGGTTCGAGACCCAGTACTTC. The variable domain in full, completed from reference TRBV7-2 and TRBJ2-5, reads GAGVSQSPSNKVTEKGKDVELRCDPISGHTALYWYRQSLGQGLEFLIYFQGNSAPDKSGLPSDRFSAERTGGSVSTLTIQRTQQEDSAVYLCASSNGGFETQYFGPGTRLLVL.

The V and J genes are TRBV30 and TRBJ1-5, with 8 positions matching TRBD1. V was clipped by 5 bases and J by 3 bases; unmatched bases: 9. The CDR3 has 15 residues. The germline CDR1 and CDR2 sequences are GTSNPN and SVGIG (reference sequence). This CDR3 reads CAWGAGTGPNQPQHF. Written as DNA, the CDR3 is TGTGCCTGGGGTGCCGGGACAGGCCCCAATCAGCCCCAGCATTTT.

This chain uses TRBV15 with TRBJ1-2; TRBD1 matches 7 bases. There are 13 residues in the CDR3. CDR1 LNHNV and CDR2 YYDKDF come from the germline V gene (reference sequence). The trim removed 0 bases at V and 7 bases at J, leaving 2 bases unmatched. CDR3 nucleotide sequence: TGTGCCACCAGCAGAGAAGGGGGCCTTGGCTACACCTTC. This codes for CATSREGGLGYTF.

CDR3 amino acids: CASSPGQPYEQYF. The CDR3 DNA is TGTGCCAGCAGCCCCGGTCAACCCTACGAGCAGTACTTC. The rearrangement uses TRBV7-9 and TRBJ2-7; no reliable D call. The V end lost 5 bases, the J end lost 2 bases, and 10 bases lay between the germline ends. The CDR3 length is 13 residues. Germline-derived CDR1 and CDR2 are SEHNR and FQNEAQ (reference sequence).

V usage is TRBV6-5 and J usage is TRBJ2-7; 7 bases line up with TRBD2. V trimming: 0 bases; J trimming: 2 bases; junction bases outside the gene matches: 4. The CDR3 totals 15 residues. The V gene's germline CDR1 is MNHEY and CDR2 SVGAGI. In DNA form, the CDR3 reads TGTGCCAGCAGTTACTCTGATGGGGGGGCCTACGAGCAGTACTTC. It translates to CASSYSDGGAYEQYF.